The source of this T cell receptor (beta chain) is a study of T cell repertoires in cytomegalovirus infection. The study's findings and limits: The ex vivo response was dominated by HLA-C-restricted CMV-specific TCR beta clonotypes.

TCRdb ran MiXCR on the reads and lists one entry per CDR3 protein. The sample has 100,000 to 150,000 distinct CDR3 sequences; approximately 8.8% are singletons. The CDR3 is 14 residues long, counting both termini. Germline-derived CDR1 and CDR2 are MDHEN and SYDVKM. This clonotype was detected many times. The antigen is undetermined. It is unclear where the CDR3 begins or ends on the DNA, so no DNA is shown, and the CDR3 is as TCRdb lists it. This receptor was identified in a human donor in good health (CMV status not recorded). Some clones in this sample may be carry-over from other donors' samples. Sequenced material: PBMCs. The chain employs TRBV28 and TRBJ2-7; TRBD1, the table's D call, was not compared with the DNA. The CDR3: CASSPSGVPREQYF.